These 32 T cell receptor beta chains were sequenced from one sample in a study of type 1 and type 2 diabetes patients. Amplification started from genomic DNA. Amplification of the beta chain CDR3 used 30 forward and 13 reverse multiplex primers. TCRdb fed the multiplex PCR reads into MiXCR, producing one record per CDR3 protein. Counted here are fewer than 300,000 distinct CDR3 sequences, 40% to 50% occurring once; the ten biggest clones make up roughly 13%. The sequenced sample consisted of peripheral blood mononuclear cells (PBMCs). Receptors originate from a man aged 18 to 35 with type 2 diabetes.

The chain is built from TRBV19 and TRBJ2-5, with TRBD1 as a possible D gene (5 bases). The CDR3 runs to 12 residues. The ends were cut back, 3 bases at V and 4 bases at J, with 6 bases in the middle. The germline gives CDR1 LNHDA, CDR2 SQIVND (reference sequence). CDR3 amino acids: CASSITGETQYF. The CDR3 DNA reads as TGTGCCAGTAGTATTACAGGAGAGACCCAGTACTTC.

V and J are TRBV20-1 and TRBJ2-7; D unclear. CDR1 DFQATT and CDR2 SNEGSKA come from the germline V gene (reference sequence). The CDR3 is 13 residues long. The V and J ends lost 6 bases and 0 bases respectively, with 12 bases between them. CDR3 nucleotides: TGCAGTGCCCTCTGGTGGGGCTCCTACGAGCAGTACTTC. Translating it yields CSALWWGSYEQYF.

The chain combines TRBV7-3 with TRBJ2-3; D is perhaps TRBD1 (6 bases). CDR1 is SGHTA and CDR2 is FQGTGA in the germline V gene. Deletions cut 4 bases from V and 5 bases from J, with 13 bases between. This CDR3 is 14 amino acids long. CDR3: CASSSLQGKDTQYF. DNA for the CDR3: TGTGCCAGCAGCTCCCTACAGGGTAAAGATACGCAGTATTTT.

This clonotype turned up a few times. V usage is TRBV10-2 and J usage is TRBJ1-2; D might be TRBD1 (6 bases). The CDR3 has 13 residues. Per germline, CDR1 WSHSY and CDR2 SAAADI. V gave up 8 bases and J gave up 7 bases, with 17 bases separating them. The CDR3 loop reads CASAQGLEAGYTF. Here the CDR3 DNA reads TGCGCCAGCGCCCAGGGGTTAGAGGCTGGCTACACCTTC.

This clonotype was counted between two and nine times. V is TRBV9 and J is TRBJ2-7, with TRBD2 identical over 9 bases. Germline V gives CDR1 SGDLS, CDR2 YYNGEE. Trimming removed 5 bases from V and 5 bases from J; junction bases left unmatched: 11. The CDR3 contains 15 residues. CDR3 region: CASRPLSGSNHEQYF. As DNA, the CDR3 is TGTGCCAGCAGGCCCCTTAGCGGGAGCAACCACGAGCAGTACTTC.

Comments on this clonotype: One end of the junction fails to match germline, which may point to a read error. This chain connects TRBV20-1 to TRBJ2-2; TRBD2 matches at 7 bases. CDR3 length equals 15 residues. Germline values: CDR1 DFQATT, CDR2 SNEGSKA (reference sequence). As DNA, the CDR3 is TGCAGTGCGCGGGACTACGGGAAAGATACCGGGAAGCTGTTTTTT. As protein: CSARDYGKDTGKLFF.

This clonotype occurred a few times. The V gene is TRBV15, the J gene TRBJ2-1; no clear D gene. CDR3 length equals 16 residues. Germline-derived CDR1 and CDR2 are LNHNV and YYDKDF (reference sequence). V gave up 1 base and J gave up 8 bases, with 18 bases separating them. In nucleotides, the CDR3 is TGTGCCACCAGCAGAGGTGTGGCCTCCCTCCCCGATGAGCAGTTCTTC. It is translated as CATSRGVASLPDEQFF.

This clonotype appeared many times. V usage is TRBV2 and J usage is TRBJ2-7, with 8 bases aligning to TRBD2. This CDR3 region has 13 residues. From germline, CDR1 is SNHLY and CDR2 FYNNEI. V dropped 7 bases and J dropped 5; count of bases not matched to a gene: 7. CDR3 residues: CASNPRGGNEQYF. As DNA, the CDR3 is TGTGCCAGCAACCCTCGGGGGGGGAACGAGCAGTACTTC. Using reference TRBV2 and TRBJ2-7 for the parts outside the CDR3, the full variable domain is EPEVTQTPSHQVTQMGQEVILRCVPISNHLYFYWYRQILGQKVEFLVSFYNNEISEKSEIFDDQFSVERPDGSNFTLKIRSTKLEDSAMYFCASNPRGGNEQYFGPGTRLTVT.

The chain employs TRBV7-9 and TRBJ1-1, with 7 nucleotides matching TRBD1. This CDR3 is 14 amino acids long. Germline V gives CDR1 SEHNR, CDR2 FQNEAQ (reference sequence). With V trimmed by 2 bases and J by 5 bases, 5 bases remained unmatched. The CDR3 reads CASSLTRGLTEAFF. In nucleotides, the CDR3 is TGTGCCAGCAGCTTAACCAGGGGGTTGACTGAAGCTTTCTTT.

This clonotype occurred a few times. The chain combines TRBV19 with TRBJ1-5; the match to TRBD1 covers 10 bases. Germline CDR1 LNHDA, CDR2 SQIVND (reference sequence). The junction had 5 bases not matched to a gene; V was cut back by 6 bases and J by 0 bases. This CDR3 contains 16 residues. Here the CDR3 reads CASRTGGAGSNQPQHF. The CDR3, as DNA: TGTGCCAGTAGGACAGGGGGCGCAGGTAGCAATCAGCCCCAGCATTTT. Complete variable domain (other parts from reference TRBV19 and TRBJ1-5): DGGITQSPKYLFRKEGQNVTLSCEQNLNHDAMYWYRQDPGQGLRLIYYSQIVNDFQKGDIAEGYSVSREKKESFPLTVTSAQKNPTAFYLCASRTGGAGSNQPQHFGDGTRLSIL.

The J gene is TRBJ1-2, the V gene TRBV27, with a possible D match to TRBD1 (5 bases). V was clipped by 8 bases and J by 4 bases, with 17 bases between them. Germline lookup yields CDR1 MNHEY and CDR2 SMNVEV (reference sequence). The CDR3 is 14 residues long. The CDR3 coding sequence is TGTGCCAGCTCTCCGGGACCTAGCGCCTATGGCTACACCTTC. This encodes CASSPGPSAYGYTF.

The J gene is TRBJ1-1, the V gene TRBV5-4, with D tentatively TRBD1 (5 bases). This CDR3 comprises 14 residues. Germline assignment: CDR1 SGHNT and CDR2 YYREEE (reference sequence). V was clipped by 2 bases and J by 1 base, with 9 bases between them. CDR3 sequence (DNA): TGTGCCAGCAGCTTAAGGGGTGGGAACACTGAAGCTTTCTTT. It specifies CASSLRGGNTEAFF.

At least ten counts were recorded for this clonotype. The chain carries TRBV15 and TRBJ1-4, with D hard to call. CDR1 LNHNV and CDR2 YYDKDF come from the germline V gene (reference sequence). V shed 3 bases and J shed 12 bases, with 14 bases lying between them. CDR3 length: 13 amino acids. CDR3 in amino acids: CATSRENPGELFF. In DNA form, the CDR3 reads TGTGCCACCAGCAGGGAGAACCCTGGGGAACTGTTTTTT. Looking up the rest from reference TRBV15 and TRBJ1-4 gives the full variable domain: DAMVIQNPRYQVTQFGKPVTLSCSQTLNHNVMYWYQQKSSQAPKLLFHYYDKDFNNEADTPDNFQSRRPNTSFCFLDIRSPGLGDTAMYLCATSRENPGELFFGSGTQLSVL.

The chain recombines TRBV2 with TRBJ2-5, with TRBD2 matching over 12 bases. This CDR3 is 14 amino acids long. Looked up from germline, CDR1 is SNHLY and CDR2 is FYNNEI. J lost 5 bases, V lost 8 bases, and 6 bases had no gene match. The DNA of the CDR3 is TGTGCCAGCGGTCCGACTAGCGGGAGTGAGACCCAGTACTTC. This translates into CASGPTSGSETQYF.

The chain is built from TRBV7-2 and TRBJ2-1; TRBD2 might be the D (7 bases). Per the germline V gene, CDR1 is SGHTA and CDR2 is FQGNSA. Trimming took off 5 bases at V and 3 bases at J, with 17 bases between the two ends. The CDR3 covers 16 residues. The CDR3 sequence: CASSPRGRGLYNEQFF. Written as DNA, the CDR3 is TGTGCCAGCAGCCCGCGCGGGCGGGGGCTCTACAATGAGCAGTTCTTC.

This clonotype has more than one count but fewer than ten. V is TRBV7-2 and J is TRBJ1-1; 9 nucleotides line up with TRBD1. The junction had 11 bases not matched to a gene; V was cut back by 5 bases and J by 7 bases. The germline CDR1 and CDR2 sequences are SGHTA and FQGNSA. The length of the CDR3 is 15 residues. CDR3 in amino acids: CASSLLQGASGEAFF. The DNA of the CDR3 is TGTGCCAGCAGCCTGCTACAGGGGGCGTCTGGTGAAGCTTTCTTT.

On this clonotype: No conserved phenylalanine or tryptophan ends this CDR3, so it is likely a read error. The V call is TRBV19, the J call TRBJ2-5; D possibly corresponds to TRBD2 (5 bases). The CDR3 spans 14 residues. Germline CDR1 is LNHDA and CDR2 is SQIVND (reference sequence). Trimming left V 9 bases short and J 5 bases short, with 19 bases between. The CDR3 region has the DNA TGTGCCAGCAGGTACAAGCTGGGCGGGGAGACCCAGTACTCC. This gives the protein CASRYKLGGETQYS.

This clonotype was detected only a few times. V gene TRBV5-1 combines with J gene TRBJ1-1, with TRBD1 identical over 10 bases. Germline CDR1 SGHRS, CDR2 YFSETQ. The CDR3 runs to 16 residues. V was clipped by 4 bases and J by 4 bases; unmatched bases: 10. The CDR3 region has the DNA TGCGCCAGCAGCCCATCCGGGACAGGGGAGGTCACTGAAGCTTTCTTT. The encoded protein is CASSPSGTGEVTEAFF.

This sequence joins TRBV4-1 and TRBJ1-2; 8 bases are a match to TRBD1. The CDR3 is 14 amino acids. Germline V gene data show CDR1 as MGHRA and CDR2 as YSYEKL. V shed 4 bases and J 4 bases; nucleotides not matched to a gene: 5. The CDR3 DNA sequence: TGCGCCAGCAGCCGAGACAGGGGCGGCTATGGCTACACCTTC. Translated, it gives CASSRDRGGYGYTF.

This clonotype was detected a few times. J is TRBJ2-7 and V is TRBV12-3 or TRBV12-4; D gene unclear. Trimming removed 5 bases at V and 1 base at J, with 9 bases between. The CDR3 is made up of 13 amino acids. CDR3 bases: TGTGCCAGCAGTACGACTGATTCCTACGAGCAGTACTTC. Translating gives CASSTTDSYEQYF.

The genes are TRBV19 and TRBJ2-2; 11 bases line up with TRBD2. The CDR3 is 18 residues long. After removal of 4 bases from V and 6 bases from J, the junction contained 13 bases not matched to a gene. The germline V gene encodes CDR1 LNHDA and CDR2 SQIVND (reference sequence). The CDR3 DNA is TGTGCCAGTAGTAGCCCCGGGACTAGCGGCCTTGTGGCCGGGGAGCTGTTTTTT. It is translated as CASSSPGTSGLVAGELFF.

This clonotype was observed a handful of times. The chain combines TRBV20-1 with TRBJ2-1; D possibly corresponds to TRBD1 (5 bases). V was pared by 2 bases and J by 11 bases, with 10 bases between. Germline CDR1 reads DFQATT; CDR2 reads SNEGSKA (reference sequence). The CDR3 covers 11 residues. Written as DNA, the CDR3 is TGCAGTGCTAGATTAGCAGGGCAGCAGTTCTTC. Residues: CSARLAGQQFF.

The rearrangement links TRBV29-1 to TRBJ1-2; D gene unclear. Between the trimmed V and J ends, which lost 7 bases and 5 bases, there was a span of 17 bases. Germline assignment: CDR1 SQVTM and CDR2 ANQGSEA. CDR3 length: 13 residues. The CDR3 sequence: CSASTQLVYGYTF. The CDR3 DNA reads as TGCAGCGCCTCGACGCAGCTTGTATATGGCTACACCTTC.

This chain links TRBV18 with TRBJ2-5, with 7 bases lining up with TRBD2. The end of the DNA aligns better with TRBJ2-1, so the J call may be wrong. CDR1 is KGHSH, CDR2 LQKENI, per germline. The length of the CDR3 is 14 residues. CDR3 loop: CASSPPGGSNEQFF. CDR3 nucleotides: TGTGCCAGCTCACCACCGGGAGGGTCCAATGAGCAGTTCTTC.

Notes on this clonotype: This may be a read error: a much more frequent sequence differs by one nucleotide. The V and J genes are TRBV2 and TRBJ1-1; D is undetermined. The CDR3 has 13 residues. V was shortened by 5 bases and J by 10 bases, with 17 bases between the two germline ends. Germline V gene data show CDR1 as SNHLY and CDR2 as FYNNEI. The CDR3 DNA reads TGTGCCAGCAGTCATTTGCGGCCGCCGGGAGCTTTCTTT. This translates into CASSHLRPPGAFF.

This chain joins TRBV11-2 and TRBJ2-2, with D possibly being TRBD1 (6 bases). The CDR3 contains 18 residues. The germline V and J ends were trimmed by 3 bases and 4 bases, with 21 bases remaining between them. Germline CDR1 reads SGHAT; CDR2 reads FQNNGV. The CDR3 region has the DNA TGTGCCAGCAGCTTTTTCAGGGGCAGGGCGTTCGTCACCGGGGAGCTGTTTTTT. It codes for CASSFFRGRAFVTGELFF.

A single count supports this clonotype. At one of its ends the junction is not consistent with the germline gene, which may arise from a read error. The CDR3 DNA reads as TGTGCCAGCAGCTCTGGGACCGACATCTATGGCTACGCCTTC. It translates to CASSSGTDIYGYAF. The chain couples TRBV7-6 to TRBJ1-2, with D possibly matching TRBD1 (5 bases). The CDR3 length is 14 residues. Germline loops: CDR1 SGHVS, CDR2 FNYEAQ.

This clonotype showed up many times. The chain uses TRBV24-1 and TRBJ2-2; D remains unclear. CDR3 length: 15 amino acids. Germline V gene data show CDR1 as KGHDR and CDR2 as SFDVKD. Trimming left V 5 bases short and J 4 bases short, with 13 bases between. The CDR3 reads CATSGRVDGTGELFF. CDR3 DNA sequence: TGTGCCACCAGTGGTCGAGTGGATGGCACCGGGGAGCTGTTTTTT.

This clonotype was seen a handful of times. The CDR3 region is CATSDTTGNNEQFF. As DNA, the CDR3 is TGTGCCACCAGTGATACGACAGGGAACAATGAGCAGTTCTTC. The rearrangement uses TRBV24-1 and TRBJ2-1, with TRBD1 identical over 7 bases. Trimming cost V 3 bases and J 5 bases; bases outside gene matches: 3. The CDR3 extends over 14 amino acids. Germline CDR1 KGHDR, CDR2 SFDVKD.

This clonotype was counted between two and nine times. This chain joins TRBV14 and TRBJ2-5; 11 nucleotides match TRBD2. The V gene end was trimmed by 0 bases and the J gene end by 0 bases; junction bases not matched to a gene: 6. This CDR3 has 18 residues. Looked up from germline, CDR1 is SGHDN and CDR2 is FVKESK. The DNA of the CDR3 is TGTGCCAGCAGCCAAGACGGTCTAGCGGGGGGACACCAAGAGACCCAGTACTTC. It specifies CASSQDGLAGGHQETQYF.

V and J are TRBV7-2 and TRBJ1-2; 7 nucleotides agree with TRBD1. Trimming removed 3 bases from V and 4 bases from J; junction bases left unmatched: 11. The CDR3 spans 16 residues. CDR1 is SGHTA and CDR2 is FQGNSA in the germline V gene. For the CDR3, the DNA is TGTGCCAGCAGCTTGGCTTCCCCACAGGGGTCCTATGGCTACACCTTC. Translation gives CASSLASPQGSYGYTF.

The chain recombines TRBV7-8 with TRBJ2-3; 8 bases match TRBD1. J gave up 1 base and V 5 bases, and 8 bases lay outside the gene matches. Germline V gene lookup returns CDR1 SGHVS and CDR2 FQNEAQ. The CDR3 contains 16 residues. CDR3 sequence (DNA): TGTGCCAGCAGCCCGCCTGTGACAGGGGGCACAGATACGCAGTATTTT. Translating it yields CASSPPVTGGTDTQYF.